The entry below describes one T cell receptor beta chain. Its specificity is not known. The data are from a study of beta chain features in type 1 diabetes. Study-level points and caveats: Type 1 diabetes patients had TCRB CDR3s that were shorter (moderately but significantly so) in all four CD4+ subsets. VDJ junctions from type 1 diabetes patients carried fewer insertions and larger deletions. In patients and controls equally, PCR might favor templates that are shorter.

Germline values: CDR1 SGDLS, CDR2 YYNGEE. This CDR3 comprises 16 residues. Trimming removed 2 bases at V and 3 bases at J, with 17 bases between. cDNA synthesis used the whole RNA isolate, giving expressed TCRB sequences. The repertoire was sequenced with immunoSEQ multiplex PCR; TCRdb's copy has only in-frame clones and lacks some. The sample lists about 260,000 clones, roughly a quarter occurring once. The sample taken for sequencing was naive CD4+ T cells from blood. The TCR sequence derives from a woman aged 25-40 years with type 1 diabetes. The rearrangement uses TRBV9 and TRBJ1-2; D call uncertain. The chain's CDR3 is CASSVSGRSGHYGYTF. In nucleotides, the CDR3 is TGTGCCAGCAGCGTGAGCGGTCGTTCTGGGCACTATGGCTACACCTTC.